The present TCR beta chain was sequenced within a study of T cells expressing NK-cell markers. Germline-derived CDR1 and CDR2 are SGHRS and YFSETQ. The CDR3 contains 15 residues. Each CDR3 protein gets one entry in TCRdb, which reprocessed the 5' RACE reads and gives no DNA. The sample holds some 390,000 distinct CDR3 sequences. The sequence came from a woman in her forties or fifties in good health. V and J are TRBV5-1 and TRBJ2-7. Sample: blood T cells: a sorted CD56 or NKG2C T cell subset, CD4+ or CD8+ T cells, or bulk PBMC T cells (not recorded which). The CDR3 sequence is CASSLAPGGAYEQYF.